This TCR beta chain was captured in a study of T cell responses to AZD1222 COVID-19 vaccine. Whole-study findings and limits: Donors skewed white British and female; clonal diversity was possibly underestimated. No day 14 peak samples; only post-peak repertoires were characterized.

Sequenced by immunoSEQ multiplex PCR; TCRdb stores in-frame clones only, minus some. The sample gives about 170,000 clones, approximately 90% of which show up once; roughly 4% is in the top ten. CDR3 length: 13 amino acids. The junction had 3 bases not matched to a gene; V was cut back by 6 bases and J by 5 bases. The V gene's germline CDR1 is MDHEN and CDR2 SYDVKM. Comment on this clone: Its target is unknown.

The clonotype originates from an adult who received the MenACWY meningococcal vaccine as a control. Specimen: peripheral blood, collected 28 days after the second dose of the MenACWY control vaccine. This sequence joins TRBV28 and TRBJ1-2, with TRBD1 matching 10 bases. DNA for the CDR3: TGTGCCAGCAGAGGGACAGGGGAATATGGCTACACCTTC. Its translation: CASRGTGEYGYTF.